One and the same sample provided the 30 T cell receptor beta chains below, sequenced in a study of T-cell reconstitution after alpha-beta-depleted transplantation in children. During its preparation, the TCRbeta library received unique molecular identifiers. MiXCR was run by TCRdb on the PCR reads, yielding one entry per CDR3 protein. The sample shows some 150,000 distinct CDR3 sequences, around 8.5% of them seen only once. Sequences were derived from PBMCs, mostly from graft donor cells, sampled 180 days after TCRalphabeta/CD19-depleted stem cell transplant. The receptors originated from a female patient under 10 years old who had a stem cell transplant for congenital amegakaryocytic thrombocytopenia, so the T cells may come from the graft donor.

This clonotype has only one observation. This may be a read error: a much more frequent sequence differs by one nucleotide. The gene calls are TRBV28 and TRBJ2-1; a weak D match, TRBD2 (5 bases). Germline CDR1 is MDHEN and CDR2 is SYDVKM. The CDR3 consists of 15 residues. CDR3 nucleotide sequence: TGTGCCGTCCTAAGACGGACTCTTTTATACAGTGAGCAGTTCTTC. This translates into CAVLRRTLLYSEQFF.

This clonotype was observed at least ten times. CDR3 sequence (DNA): TGTGCCAGCAAAGGCGGGGGGCAAGAGACCCAGTACTTC. Its protein is CASKGGGQETQYF. The chain couples TRBV28 to TRBJ2-5; 8 positions match TRBD2. Per the germline V gene, CDR1 is MDHEN and CDR2 is SYDVKM. V lost 7 bases to trimming and J lost 2 bases; unmatched junction nucleotides: 3. The CDR3 spans 13 residues.

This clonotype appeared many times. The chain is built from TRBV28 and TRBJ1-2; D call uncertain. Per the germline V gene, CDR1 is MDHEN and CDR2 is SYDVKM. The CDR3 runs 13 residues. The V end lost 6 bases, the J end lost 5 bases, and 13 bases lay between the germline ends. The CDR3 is CASRLPGPYGYTF. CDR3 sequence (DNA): TGTGCCAGCAGACTCCCCGGACCTTATGGCTACACCTTC.

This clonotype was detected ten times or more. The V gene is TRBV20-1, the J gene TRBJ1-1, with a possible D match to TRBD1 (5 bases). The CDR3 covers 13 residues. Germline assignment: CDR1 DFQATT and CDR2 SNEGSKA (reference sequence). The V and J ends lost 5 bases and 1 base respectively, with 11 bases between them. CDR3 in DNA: TGCAGTGCTGCGGACACCTGGAACACTGAAGCTTTCTTT. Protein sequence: CSAADTWNTEAFF.

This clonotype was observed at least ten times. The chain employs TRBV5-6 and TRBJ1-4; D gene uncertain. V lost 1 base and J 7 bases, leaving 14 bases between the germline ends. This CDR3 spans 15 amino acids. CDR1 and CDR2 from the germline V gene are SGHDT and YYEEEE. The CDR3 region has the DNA TGTGCCAGCAGCTTGCTCGTCGGCGGAGTTGAAAAACTGTTTTTT. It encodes CASSLLVGGVEKLFF.

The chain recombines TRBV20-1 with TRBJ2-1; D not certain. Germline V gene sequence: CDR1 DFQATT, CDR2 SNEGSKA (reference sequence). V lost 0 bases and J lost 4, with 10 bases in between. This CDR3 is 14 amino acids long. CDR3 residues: CSARDWSRYNEQFF. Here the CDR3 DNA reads TGCAGTGCTAGAGATTGGTCCCGGTACAATGAGCAGTTCTTC.

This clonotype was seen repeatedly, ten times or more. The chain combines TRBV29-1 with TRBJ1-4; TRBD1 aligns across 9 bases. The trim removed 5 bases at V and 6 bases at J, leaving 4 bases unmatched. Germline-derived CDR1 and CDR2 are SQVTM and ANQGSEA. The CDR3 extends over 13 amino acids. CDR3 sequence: CSVTGQGDEKLFF. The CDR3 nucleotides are TGCAGCGTTACGGGACAGGGTGATGAAAAACTGTTTTTT.

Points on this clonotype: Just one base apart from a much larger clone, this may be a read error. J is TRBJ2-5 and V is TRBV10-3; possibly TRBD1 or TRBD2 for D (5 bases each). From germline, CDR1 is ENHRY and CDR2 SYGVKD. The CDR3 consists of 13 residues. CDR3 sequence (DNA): TGTCCCATCACCCAGGGAGTTGAAGAGACCCAGTACTTC. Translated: CPITQGVEETQYF.

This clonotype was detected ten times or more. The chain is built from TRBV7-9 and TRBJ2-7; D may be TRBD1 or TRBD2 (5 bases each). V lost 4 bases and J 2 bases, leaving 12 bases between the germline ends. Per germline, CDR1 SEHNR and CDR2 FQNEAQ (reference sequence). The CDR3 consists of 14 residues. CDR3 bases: TGTGCCAGCAGCTCCGGGACCTTCACCTACGAGCAGTACTTC. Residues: CASSSGTFTYEQYF.

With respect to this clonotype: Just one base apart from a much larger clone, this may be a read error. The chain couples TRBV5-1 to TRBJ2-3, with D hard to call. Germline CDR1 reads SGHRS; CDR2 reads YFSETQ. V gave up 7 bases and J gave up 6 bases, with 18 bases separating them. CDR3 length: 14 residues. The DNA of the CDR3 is TGCGCCAGCCGCGGAGTGGATCTCAGCGATACGCAGTATTTT. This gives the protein CASRGVDLSDTQYF.

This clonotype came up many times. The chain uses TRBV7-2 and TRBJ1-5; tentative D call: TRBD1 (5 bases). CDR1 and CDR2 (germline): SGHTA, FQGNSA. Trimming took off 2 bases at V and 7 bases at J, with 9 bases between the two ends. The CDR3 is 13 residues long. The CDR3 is CASSLQGTQPQHF. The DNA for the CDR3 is TGTGCCAGCAGCTTACAGGGTACACAGCCCCAGCATTTT.

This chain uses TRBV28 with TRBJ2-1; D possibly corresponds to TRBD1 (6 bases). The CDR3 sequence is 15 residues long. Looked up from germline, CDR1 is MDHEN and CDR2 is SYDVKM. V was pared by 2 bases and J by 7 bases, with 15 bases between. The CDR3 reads CASSLGTPRVNEQFF. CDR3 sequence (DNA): TGTGCCAGCAGTTTAGGGACACCACGCGTGAATGAGCAGTTCTTC.

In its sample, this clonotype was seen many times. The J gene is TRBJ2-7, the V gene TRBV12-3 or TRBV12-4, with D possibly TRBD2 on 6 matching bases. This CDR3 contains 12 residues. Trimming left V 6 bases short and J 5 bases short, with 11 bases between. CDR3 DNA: TGTGCCAGCAGAAGCGGGTACGACGAGCAGTACTTC. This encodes CASRSGYDEQYF.

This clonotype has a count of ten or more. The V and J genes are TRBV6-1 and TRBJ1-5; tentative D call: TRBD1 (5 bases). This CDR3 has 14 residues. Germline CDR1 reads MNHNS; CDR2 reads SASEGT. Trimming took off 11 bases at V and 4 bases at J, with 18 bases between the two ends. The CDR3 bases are TGTGCCGTATACTTGGGGGAACTTAATCAGCCCCAGCATTTT. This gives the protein CAVYLGELNQPQHF.

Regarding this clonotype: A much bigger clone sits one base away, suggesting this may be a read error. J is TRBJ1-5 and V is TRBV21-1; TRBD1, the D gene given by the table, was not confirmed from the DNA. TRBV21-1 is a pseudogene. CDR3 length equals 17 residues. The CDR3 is CASSKAAGGAGNQPRHF. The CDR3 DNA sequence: TGTGCCAGCAGCAAAGCGGCGGGGGGCGCGGGCAATCAGCCCCGGCATTTT.

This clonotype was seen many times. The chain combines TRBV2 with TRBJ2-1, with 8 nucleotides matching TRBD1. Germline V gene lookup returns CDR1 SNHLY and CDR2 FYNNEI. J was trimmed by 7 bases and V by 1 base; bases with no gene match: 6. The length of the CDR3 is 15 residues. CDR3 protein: CASSEDGTGANEQFF. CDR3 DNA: TGTGCCAGCAGTGAAGATGGGACAGGTGCTAATGAGCAGTTCTTC.

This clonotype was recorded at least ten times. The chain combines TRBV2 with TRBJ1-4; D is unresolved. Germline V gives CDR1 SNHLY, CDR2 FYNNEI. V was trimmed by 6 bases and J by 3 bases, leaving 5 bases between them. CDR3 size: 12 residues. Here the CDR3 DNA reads TGTGCCAGCAGGGGCCCTAATGAAAAACTGTTTTTT. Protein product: CASRGPNEKLFF.

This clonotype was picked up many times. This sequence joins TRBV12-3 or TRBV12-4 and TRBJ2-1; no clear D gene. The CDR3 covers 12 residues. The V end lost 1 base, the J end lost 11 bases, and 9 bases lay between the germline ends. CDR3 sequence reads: CASSLVHVQQFF. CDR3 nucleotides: TGTGCCAGCAGTTTAGTCCACGTTCAGCAGTTCTTC.

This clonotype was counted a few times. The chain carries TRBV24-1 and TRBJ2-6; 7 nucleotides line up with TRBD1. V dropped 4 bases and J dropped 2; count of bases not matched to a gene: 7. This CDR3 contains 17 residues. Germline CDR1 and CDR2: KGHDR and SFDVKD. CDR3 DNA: TGTGCCACCAGTGAGTCTACAGGGGCTACTGGGGCCAACGTCCTGACTTTC. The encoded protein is CATSESTGATGANVLTF.

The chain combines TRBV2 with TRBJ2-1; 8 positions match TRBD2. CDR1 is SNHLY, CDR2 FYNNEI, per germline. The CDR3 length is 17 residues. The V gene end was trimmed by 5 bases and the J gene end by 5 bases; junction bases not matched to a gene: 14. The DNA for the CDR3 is TGTGCCAGCAGTTCAAATATAGCGGGGCTTGGCCACAATGAGCAGTTCTTC. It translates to CASSSNIAGLGHNEQFF.

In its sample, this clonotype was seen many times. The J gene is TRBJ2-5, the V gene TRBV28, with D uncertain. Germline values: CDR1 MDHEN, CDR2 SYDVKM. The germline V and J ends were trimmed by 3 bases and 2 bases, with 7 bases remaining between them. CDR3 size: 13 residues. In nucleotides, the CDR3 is TGTGCCAGCAGTTTCCCTTCGCAAGAGACCCAGTACTTC. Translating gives CASSFPSQETQYF.

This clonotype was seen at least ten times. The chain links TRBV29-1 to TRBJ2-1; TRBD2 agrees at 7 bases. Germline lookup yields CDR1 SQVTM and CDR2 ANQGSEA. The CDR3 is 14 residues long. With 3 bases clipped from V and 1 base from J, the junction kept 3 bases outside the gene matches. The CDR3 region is CSVDGGGSYNEQFF. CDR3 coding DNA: TGCAGCGTTGACGGGGGAGGGTCCTACAATGAGCAGTTCTTC.

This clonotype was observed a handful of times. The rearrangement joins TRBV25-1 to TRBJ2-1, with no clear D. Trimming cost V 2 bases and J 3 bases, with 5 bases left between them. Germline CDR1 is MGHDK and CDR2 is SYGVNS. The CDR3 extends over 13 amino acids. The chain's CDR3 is CASSEIRYNEQFF. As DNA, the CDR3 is TGTGCCAGCAGTGAAATCCGCTACAATGAGCAGTTCTTC.

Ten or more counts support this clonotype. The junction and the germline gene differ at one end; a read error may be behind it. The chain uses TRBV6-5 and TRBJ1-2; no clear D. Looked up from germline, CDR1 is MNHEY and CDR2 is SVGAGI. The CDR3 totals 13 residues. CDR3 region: CASSYSGSGGYTF. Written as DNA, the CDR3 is TGTGCCAGCAGCTACTCGGGGAGTGGGGGCTACACCTTC.

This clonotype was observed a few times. CDR3 DNA: TGCAGTGCTAGACGCAGGGCTGCAGGTTCACCCCTCCACTTT. Translated: CSARRRAAGSPLHF. The chain employs TRBV20-1 and TRBJ1-6, with D perhaps TRBD1 (5 bases). Trimming pared 2 bases from V and 9 bases from J, leaving 14 bases between. This CDR3 is 14 amino acids long. The germline V gene encodes CDR1 DFQATT and CDR2 SNEGSKA (reference sequence).

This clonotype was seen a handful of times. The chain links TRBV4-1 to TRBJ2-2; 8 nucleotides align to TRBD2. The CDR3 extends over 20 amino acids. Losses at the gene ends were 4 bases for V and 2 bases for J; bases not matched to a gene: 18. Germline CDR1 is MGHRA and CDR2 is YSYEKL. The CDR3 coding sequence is TGCGCCAGCAGCCCTATCGGGAGGGCCGCCATATTCCGAAACACCGGGGAGCTGTTTTTT. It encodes CASSPIGRAAIFRNTGELFF.

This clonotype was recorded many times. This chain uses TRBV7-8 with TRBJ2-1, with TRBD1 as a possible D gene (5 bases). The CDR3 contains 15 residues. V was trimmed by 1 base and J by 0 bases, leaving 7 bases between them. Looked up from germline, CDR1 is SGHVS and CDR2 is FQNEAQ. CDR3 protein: CASSLDRSSYNEQFF. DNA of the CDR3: TGTGCCAGCAGCTTAGACAGGAGCTCCTACAATGAGCAGTTCTTC.

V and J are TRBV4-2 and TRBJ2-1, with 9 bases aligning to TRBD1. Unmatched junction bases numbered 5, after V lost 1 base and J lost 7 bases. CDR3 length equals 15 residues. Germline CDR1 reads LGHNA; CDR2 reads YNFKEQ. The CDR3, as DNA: TGTGCCAGCAGCCAAGCCCCACAGGGGGCAAATGAGCAGTTCTTC. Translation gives CASSQAPQGANEQFF.

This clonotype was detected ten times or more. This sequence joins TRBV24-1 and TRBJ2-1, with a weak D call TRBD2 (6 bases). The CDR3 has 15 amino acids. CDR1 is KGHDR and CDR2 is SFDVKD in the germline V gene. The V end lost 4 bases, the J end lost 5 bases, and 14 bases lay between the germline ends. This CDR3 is CATSETGTPNNEQFF. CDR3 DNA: TGTGCCACCAGTGAAACCGGGACTCCTAACAATGAGCAGTTCTTC.

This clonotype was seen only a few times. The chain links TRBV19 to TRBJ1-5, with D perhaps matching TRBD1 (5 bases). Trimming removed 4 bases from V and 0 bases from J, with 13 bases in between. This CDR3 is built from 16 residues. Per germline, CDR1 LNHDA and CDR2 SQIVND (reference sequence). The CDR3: CASSKRTIYSNQPQHF. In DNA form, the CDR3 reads TGTGCCAGTAGTAAAAGGACAATATATAGCAATCAGCCCCAGCATTTT.